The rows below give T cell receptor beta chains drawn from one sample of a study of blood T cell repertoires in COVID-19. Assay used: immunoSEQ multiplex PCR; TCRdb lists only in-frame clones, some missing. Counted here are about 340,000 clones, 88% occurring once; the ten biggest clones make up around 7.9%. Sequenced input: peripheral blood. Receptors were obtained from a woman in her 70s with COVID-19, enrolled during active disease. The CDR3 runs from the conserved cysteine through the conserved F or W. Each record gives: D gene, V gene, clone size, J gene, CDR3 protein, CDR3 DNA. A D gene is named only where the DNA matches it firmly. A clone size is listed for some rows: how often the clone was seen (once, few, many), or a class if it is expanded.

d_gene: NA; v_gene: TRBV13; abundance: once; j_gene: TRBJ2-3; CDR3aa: CASSAPGERSTDTQYF; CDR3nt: TGTGCCAGCAGCGCCCCAGGGGAGCGGAGCACAGATACGCAGTATTTT
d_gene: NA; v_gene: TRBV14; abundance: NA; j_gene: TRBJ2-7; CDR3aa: CASSQDPSGSPSYEQYF; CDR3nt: TGTGCCAGCAGCCAAGATCCCAGCGGGTCACCCTCCTACGAGCAGTACTTC
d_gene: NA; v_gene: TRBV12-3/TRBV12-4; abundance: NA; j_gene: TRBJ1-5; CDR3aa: CASSQQGDQPQHF; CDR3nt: TGTGCCAGCAGCCAACAGGGCGATCAGCCCCAGCATTTT
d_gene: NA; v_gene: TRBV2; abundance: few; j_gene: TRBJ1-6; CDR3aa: CASSEGGINSPLHF; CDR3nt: TGTGCCAGCAGTGAGGGCGGGATCAATTCACCCCTCCACTTT
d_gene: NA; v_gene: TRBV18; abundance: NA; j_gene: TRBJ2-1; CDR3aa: CASSYRGPSSYNEQFF; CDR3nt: TGTGCCAGCTCATATCGGGGTCCGAGCTCCTACAATGAGCAGTTCTTC
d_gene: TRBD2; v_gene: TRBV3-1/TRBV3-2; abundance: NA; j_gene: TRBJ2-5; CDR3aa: CASSQVTSGGSKETQYF; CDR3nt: TGTGCCAGCAGCCAGGTTACTAGCGGGGGGTCTAAAGAGACCCAGTACTTC
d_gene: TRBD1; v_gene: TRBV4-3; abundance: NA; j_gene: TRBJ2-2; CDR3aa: CASSQGTGGTGELFF; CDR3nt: TGCGCCAGCAGCCAAGGGACAGGGGGGACCGGGGAGCTGTTTTTT
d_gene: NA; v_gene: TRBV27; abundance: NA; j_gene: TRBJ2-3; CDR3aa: CASRSPGHYTQYF; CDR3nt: TGTGCCAGCAGATCCCCGGGACATTATACGCAGTATTTT
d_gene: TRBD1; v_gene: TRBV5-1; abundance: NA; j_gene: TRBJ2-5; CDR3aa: CASSLGQGVIVGETQYF; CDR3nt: TGCGCCAGCAGCTTGGGACAGGGTGTTATAGTAGGGGAGACCCAGTACTTC
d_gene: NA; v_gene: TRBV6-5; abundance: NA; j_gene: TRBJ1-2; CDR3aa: CATQVGGYTF; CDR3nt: TGTGCCACCCAGGTCGGTGGCTACACCTTC
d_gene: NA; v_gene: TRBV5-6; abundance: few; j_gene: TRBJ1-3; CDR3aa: CASRSLRGGNTIYF; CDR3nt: TGTGCCAGCAGATCGTTACGTGGCGGAAACACCATATATTTT
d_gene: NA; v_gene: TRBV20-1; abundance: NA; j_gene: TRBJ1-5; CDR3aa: CSASPGADQPQHF; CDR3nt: TGCAGTGCAAGTCCAGGGGCAGATCAGCCCCAGCATTTT
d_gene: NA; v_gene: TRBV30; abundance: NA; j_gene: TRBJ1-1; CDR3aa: CAWSVLAAMNTEAFF; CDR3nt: TGTGCCTGGAGTGTACTAGCTGCTATGAACACTGAAGCTTTCTTT
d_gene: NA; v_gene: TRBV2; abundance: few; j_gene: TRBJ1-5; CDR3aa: CASSALAVNQPQHF; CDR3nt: TGTGCCAGCAGTGCTTTGGCGGTTAATCAGCCCCAGCATTTT
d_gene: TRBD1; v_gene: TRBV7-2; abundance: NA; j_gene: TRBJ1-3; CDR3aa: CASSPDRGSRNTIYF; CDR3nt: TGTGCCAGCAGCCCCGACAGGGGATCACGAAACACCATATATTTT
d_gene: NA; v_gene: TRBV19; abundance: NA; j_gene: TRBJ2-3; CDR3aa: CASSKVAVSTDTQYF; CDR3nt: TGTGCCAGTAGTAAGGTAGCGGTGAGCACAGATACGCAGTATTTT
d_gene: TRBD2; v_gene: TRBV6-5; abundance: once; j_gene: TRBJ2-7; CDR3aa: CASSSQRGGNYEQYF; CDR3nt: TGTGCCAGCAGCTCACAGCGGGGGGGAAACTACGAGCAGTACTTC
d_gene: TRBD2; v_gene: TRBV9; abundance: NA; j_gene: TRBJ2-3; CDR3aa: CASSAETSGGADTQYF; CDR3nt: TGTGCCAGCAGCGCCGAGACTAGCGGGGGGGCAGATACGCAGTATTTT
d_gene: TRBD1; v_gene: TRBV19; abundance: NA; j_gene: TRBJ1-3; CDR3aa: CASSSRRTGALGNTIYF; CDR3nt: TGTGCCAGTAGTAGCCGTAGGACAGGGGCGTTGGGAAACACCATATATTTT
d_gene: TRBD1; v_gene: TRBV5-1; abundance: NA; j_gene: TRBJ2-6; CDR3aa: CASSLEGTGAGANVLTF; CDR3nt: TGCGCCAGCAGCCTCGAGGGGACAGGGGCCGGGGCCAACGTCCTGACTTTC
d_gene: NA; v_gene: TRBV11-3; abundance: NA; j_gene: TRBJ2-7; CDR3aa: CASSLDTTEQYF; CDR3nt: TGTGCCAGCAGCTTAGATACAACCGAGCAGTACTTC
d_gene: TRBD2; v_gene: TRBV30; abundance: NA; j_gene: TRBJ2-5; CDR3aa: CAWSVLVGERGSQETQYF; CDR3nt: TGTGCCTGGAGTGTACTTGTTGGGGAGCGGGGGAGCCAAGAGACCCAGTACTTC